Here is one T cell receptor (beta chain) with its context. This clonotype was detected once. Its antigen remains undetermined. No quality values exist for individual bases; no much larger clone is one base distant. One read gives only weak evidence. The data were taken from a study of CD8 T cells in Susac syndrome (dated by TCRdb to about 2019). About the study as a whole: Of the Susac syndrome patients who were sequenced, more than 5 had clinically active disease and roughly 8 were in clinical remission. At blood withdrawal, Susac syndrome patients were therapy-naive, treated with corticosteroids (with IVIg additionally given to some), or treated with IVIg alone. Repertoire sequencing was used to test whether CD8+ T cell activation and differentiation in Susac syndrome was antigen driven. Broad study findings and their caveats: In the CD4+ T cell repertoire of Susac syndrome patients, clonal expansion was not detected. The number of individuals in the TCR sequencing and HLA analysis was recognized as being relatively small.

Peripheral blood CD8+ and CD4+ T cells from healthy donors, Susac syndrome patients and multiple sclerosis patients were profiled by high-throughput TCR beta sequencing. The Susac syndrome patients fulfilled recently defined diagnostic criteria for either definite or probable disease. CD8+ TEMRA cells were enriched by FACS, while bulk CD8+ and CD4+ T cells were purified by magnetic negative isolation. Blood was drawn into EDTA tubes, processed within 24 hours, and PBMCs were isolated by density gradient centrifugation. PBMCs intended for TCR sequencing were cryopreserved in liquid nitrogen and were subsequently thawed in a 37 degrees C water bath. Purity of sorted or isolated CD4+, CD8+ and CD8+ TEMRA cells was at least 90%. RNA was extracted with the RNeasy kit and roughly 0.5 to 1 ug was reverse transcribed using random hexamers. The immunoSEQ multiplex PCR assay, covering 54 Vbeta and 13 Jbeta segments, was used to amplify TCR beta CDR3 regions. Bias from PCR amplification was corrected by using a synthetic template baseline for primer optimization and for computational correction. The authors processed their data as follows. Reads were assigned to V, D and J genes according to IMGT and analyzed in immunoSEQ Analyzer, with only productive sequences retained. To calculate clonality, Shannon entropy was normalized by log2 of the number of productive unique sequences and then subtracted from one. For each patient and control, public and private clones were evaluated within the 100 most prevalent clones. Clones were defined as Susac-specific when absent from the healthy and MS cohorts, from over a thousand published viral clones and from other ImmuneACCESS disease sequences. TCRdb's own reprocessing of the public reads used fastp at Q25 and MiXCR and kept productive beta chains. Each CDR3 protein gets just one entry, which takes the most common genes and DNA from the rows behind it. The V and J calls come from TCRdb's annotation, not from the publication. For this sample the table gives 150,000 to 180,000 distinct CDR3 sequences, of which around 95% were detected only once. The ten largest clonotypes hold 0.15% to 0.2% of the sample.

Cut back by 3 bases and 10 bases, the V and J ends lie 13 bases apart. For CDR1 and CDR2, the germline V gene lists LGHNA and YSLEER. The CDR3 sequence holds 13 residues, the cysteine and phenylalanine included. Only the CDR3 DNA is retained, 39 bases long and in frame from the first base. The sequence derives from a human donor with Susac syndrome. The sequenced material came from CD4+ T cells from PBMCs. Here the chain combines TRBV4-3 and TRBJ2-1; perhaps TRBD1 is the D gene, with 6 bases matching. Read as DNA, the sequence is TGCGCCAGCAGCCATGCACAGGGAACCGAGCAGTTCTTC. It encodes CASSHAQGTEQFF.